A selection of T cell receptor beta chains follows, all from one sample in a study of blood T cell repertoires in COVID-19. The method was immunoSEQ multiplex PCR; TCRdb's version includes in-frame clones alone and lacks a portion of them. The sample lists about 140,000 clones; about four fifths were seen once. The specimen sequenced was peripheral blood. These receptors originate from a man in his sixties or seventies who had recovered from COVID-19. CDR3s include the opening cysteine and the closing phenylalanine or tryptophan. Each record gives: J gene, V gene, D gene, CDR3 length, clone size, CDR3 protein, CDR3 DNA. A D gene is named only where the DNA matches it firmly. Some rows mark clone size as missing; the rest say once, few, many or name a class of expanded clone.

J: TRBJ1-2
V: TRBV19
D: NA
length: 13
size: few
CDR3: CASSYGRGYGYTF
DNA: TGTGCCAGTTCTTACGGGAGAGGCTATGGCTACACCTTC

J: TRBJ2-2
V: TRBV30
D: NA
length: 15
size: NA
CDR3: CAWSVGAGDTGELFF
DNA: TGTGCCTGGAGTGTAGGGGCAGGGGACACCGGGGAGCTGTTTTTT

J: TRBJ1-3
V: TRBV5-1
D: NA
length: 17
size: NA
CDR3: CASSLDFGAVSGNTIYF
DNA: TGCGCCAGCAGCTTAGACTTTGGAGCGGTCTCTGGAAACACCATATATTTT

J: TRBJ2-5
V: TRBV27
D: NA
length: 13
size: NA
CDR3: CASSLTGDETQYF
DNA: TGTGCCAGCAGTTTAACGGGAGATGAGACCCAGTACTTC

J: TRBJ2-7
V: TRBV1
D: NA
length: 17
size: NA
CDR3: CTSSQDQGLAGLNEQYF
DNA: TGCACCAGCAGCCAAGATCAAGGGTTAGCGGGACTCAACGAGCAGTACTTC

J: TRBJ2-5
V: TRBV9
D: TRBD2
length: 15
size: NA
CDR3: CASSVGGGIQETQYF
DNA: TGTGCCAGCAGCGTAGGCGGGGGGATCCAAGAGACCCAGTACTTC

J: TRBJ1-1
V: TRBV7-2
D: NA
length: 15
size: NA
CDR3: CASSLRQGRDTEAFF
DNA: TGTGCCAGCAGCTTAAGGCAGGGCCGGGACACTGAAGCTTTCTTT

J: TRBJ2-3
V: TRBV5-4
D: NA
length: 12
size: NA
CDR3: CASSFYPDTQYF
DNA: TGTGCCAGCAGCTTTTATCCAGATACGCAGTATTTT

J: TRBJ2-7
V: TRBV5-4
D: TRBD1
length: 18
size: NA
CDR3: CASSLARYSGGRSYEQYF
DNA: TGTGCCAGCAGCTTGGCCAGGTACTCAGGGGGCCGTTCCTACGAGCAGTACTTC

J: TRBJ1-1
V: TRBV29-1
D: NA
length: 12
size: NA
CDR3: CSVLVVDTEAFF
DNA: TGCAGCGTCCTCGTGGTAGACACTGAAGCTTTCTTT